Presented here are 32 T cell receptor beta chains from one specimen sequenced in a study of post-analysis software for immune sequencing data. Study conclusions and caveats: Five TRBV segments occurring more often in patients than controls included TRBV5-6, TRBV5-1 and TRBV20-1.

Unique-molecular-identifier-tagged TCR beta cDNA libraries were used. TCRdb re-called the PCR reads with MiXCR, one entry per CDR3 protein. The top ten clones hold about 3.4% of a sample with roughly 200,000 distinct CDR3 sequences, around 30% of them seen once. These receptors lack a known antigen. The sample comprised blood. These TCRs come from a girl between 2 and 17 years old with multiple sclerosis.

The chain is built from TRBV28 and TRBJ1-2; D unresolved. This CDR3 spans 13 amino acids. V was shortened by 6 bases and J by 7 bases, with 15 bases between the two germline ends. Germline V CDR1 and CDR2: MDHEN, SYDVKM. CDR3 nucleotide sequence: TGTGCCAGCAGACCAGAGCGGTTGAGTGGCTACACCTTC. Translation: CASRPERLSGYTF.

This clonotype was detected a few times. The chain is built from TRBV5-1 and TRBJ1-1; 12 bases match TRBD1. Looked up from germline, CDR1 is SGHRS and CDR2 is YFSETQ. V shed 4 bases, J shed 5 bases, and the junction held 3 bases outside the gene matches. This CDR3 has 14 residues. The CDR3, as DNA: TGCGCCAGCAGCGTGGGACAGGGGGCAACTGAAGCTTTCTTT. Amino acids: CASSVGQGATEAFF.

Many counts were recorded for this clonotype. The CDR3, as DNA: TGCAGTGCTAGAAAACAAGAGACCCAGTACTTC. This codes for CSARKQETQYF. The chain is built from TRBV20-1 and TRBJ2-5; no clear D. The germline V gene encodes CDR1 DFQATT and CDR2 SNEGSKA (reference sequence). The V and J ends lost 2 bases and 2 bases respectively, with 3 bases between them. The CDR3 runs 11 residues.

V usage is TRBV19 and J usage is TRBJ1-2; TRBD1 aligns across 11 bases. The CDR3 extends over 16 amino acids. Germline V gene data show CDR1 as LNHDA and CDR2 as SQIVND (reference sequence). Trimming removed 6 bases from V and 2 bases from J; junction bases left unmatched: 8. CDR3 loop: CASSNLGTGGNYGYTF. The CDR3 bases are TGTGCCAGTAGCAACCTGGGGACAGGGGGAAACTATGGCTACACCTTC.

Of note for this clonotype: A much larger clone sits a single nucleotide away, making a read error possible. The chain employs TRBV15 and TRBJ2-1; weak D call: TRBD2 (6 bases). Judging by the DNA end, TRBJ2-7 fits better; the J call may be wrong. The CDR3 totals 15 residues. CDR1 is LNHNV and CDR2 is YYDKDF in the germline V gene (reference sequence). The CDR3 loop is CATSRAGASYNEQYF. As DNA, the CDR3 is TGTGCCACCAGCAGAGCGGGAGCCTCCTACAATGAGCAGTACTTC.

The V call is TRBV4-2, the J call TRBJ2-1; possible D gene TRBD1, 5 bases. Germline CDR1 and CDR2: LGHNA and YNFKEQ. Trimming stripped 0 bases from V and 2 bases from J, with 14 bases between. The CDR3 runs 17 residues. CDR3 DNA sequence: TGTGCCAGCAGCCAAGACAAGGGGAAACGGACCTACAATGAGCAGTTCTTC. It yields the protein CASSQDKGKRTYNEQFF.

The chain employs TRBV18 and TRBJ1-5; possibly TRBD1 for D (5 bases). CDR3 length: 15 residues. Trimming shortened V by 3 bases and J by 0 bases, and 9 bases separated the two germline ends. CDR1 is KGHSH and CDR2 is LQKENI in the germline V gene. Here the CDR3 reads CASSPGLSSNQPQHF. The CDR3 nucleotides are TGTGCCAGCTCACCGGGACTTAGTAGCAATCAGCCCCAGCATTTT.

V gene TRBV29-1 combines with J gene TRBJ1-5, with D possibly being TRBD1 (5 bases). The CDR3 runs 10 residues. Trimming removed 4 bases from V and 7 bases from J, with 5 bases in between. CDR1 and CDR2 from the germline V gene are SQVTM and ANQGSEA. CDR3 sequence reads: CSVGDQPQHF. The CDR3 region has the DNA TGCAGCGTTGGGGACCAGCCCCAGCATTTT.

The V and J genes are TRBV20-1 and TRBJ2-3, with D perhaps matching TRBD2 (5 bases). Germline CDR1 is DFQATT and CDR2 is SNEGSKA (reference sequence). V was clipped by 0 bases and J by 3 bases, with 13 bases between them. The CDR3 runs to 15 residues. CDR3 bases: TGCAGTGCTAGAGATCCAGTGGGCGGGACAGATACGCAGTATTTT. It is translated as CSARDPVGGTDTQYF.

This chain joins TRBV18 and TRBJ1-2; D is uncertain. This CDR3 is built from 14 residues. Germline CDR1 is KGHSH and CDR2 is LQKENI. Trimming took off 3 bases at V and 2 bases at J, with 10 bases between the two ends. In DNA, the CDR3 is TGTGCCAGCTCACCTCCAGGCCTCAACTATGGCTACACCTTC. This gives the protein CASSPPGLNYGYTF.

As for this clonotype: With a much larger clone just one base away, this may be a read error. The chain couples TRBV20-1 to TRBJ2-1, with D perhaps TRBD1 or TRBD2 (6 bases each). The germline V gene has CDR1 DFQATT and CDR2 SNEGSKA (reference sequence). This CDR3 contains 15 residues. With 4 bases removed from V and 6 bases from J, the gap between germline ends came to 19 bases. The CDR3 is CSANSGGAGVNEQFF. CDR3 nucleotides: TGCAGTGCTAATTCAGGCGGGGCAGGGGTCAATGAGCAGTTCTTC.

Note on this clonotype: A much larger clonotype is one base distant, so this may be a read error. The V and J genes are TRBV5-1 and TRBJ2-3; possible D gene TRBD2, 5 bases. Per the germline V gene, CDR1 is SGHRS and CDR2 is YFSETQ. Trimming shortened V by 3 bases and J by 3 bases, and 14 bases separated the two germline ends. This CDR3 has 15 residues. CDR3 protein: CASSSGREGTDTQYF. The DNA of the CDR3 is TGCGCCAGCAGCTCGGGAAGGGAAGGGACAGATACGCAGTATTTT.

This sequence joins TRBV5-1 and TRBJ2-4; the D gene is possibly TRBD1 (5 bases). Trimming pared 3 bases from V and 0 bases from J, leaving 19 bases between. Germline lookup yields CDR1 SGHRS and CDR2 YFSETQ. The CDR3 is 18 residues long. The CDR3 here is CASSSAPKTTEAKNIQYF. CDR3 coding DNA: TGCGCCAGCAGCTCAGCTCCGAAAACGACAGAAGCCAAAAACATTCAGTACTTC.

Remarks on this clonotype: Just one base apart from a much larger clone, this may be a read error. The rearrangement uses TRBV15 and TRBJ1-2; tentatively, D is TRBD1 (6 bases). The V end was cut by 6 bases, the J end by 12 bases, with 20 bases between. The CDR3 loop spans 13 amino acids. Germline V gene data show CDR1 as LNHNV and CDR2 as YYDKDF (reference sequence). The DNA of the CDR3 is TGTGCCACCAGTTATACAACAGGGAAAGGCCACACCTTC. This translates into CATSYTTGKGHTF.

The chain employs TRBV5-1 and TRBJ2-5; unclear D gene. The germline V gene encodes CDR1 SGHRS and CDR2 YFSETQ. V lost 4 bases, J lost 11 bases, and 21 bases lay in between. The CDR3 length is 14 residues. The CDR3 DNA is TGCGCCAGCAGCCCTACCCCGGCCTCGGTTGAGCAGTACTTC. The encoded protein is CASSPTPASVEQYF.

Note on this clonotype: This clone may be a read error of a much larger clone one base away. This chain uses TRBV3-1 with TRBJ2-6; no clear D. CDR1 is LGHDT, CDR2 YNNKEL, per germline (reference sequence). There are 12 residues in the CDR3. V was cut by 4 bases and J by 3 bases, with 1 base left in between. CDR3: CASSLGANVLTF. CDR3 coding DNA: TGTGCCAGCAGCCTTGGGGCCAACGTCCTGACTTTC. The complete variable domain, with remaining parts taken from reference TRBV3-1 and TRBJ2-6, reads DTAVSQTPKYLVTQMGNDKSIKCEQNLGHDTMYWYKQDSKKFLKIMFSYNNKELIINETVPNRFSPKSPDKAHLNLHINSLELGDSAVYFCASSLGANVLTFGAGSRLTVL.

This clonotype was seen repeatedly, ten times or more. V is TRBV20-1 and J is TRBJ2-7; 7 bases fit TRBD1. With V trimmed by 3 bases and J by 5 bases, 16 bases remained unmatched. Germline V lookup: CDR1 DFQATT, CDR2 SNEGSKA (reference sequence). This CDR3 has 16 amino acids. The CDR3 protein is CSASLPLPGTVHEQYF. CDR3 bases: TGCAGTGCTAGTCTTCCCCTCCCCGGGACAGTCCACGAGCAGTACTTC.

This clonotype was counted at least ten times. The rearrangement joins TRBV4-1 to TRBJ1-5; 9 bases agree with TRBD1. The CDR3 consists of 16 residues. Germline values: CDR1 MGHRA, CDR2 YSYEKL. The junction had 5 bases not matched to a gene; V was cut back by 1 base and J by 4 bases. The DNA for the CDR3 is TGCGCCAGCAGCCAAGTGAAGGGGACAGGGAATCAGCCCCAGCATTTT. Protein sequence: CASSQVKGTGNQPQHF.

This clonotype was observed a handful of times. V gene TRBV10-3 combines with J gene TRBJ2-1, with 13 bases identical to TRBD2. This CDR3 has 18 amino acids. Germline assignment: CDR1 ENHRY and CDR2 SYGVKD. V lost 4 bases, J lost 4 bases, and 10 bases stayed unmatched. CDR3: CAISGGGLAGRHYNEQFF. CDR3 nucleotides: TGTGCCATCAGTGGAGGGGGACTAGCGGGAAGACATTACAATGAGCAGTTCTTC.

In this sample, this clonotype turned up many times. This rearrangement joins TRBV12-3 or TRBV12-4 to TRBJ2-3; D may be TRBD2 (6 bases). V was clipped by 2 bases and J by 3 bases, with 9 bases between them. CDR3 length equals 14 residues. The CDR3 reads CASSLRTTTDTQYF. The CDR3 region has the DNA TGTGCCAGCAGTTTACGGACTACGACAGATACGCAGTATTTT.

In this sample, this clonotype turned up a few times. One end of the junction varies from germline; a read error may be responsible. This chain uses TRBV12-3 or TRBV12-4 with TRBJ1-6, with 8 bases fitting TRBD1. The CDR3 spans 14 residues. CDR3 sequence: CASSQQGVGSPPHF. For the CDR3, the DNA is TGTGCCAGCAGTCAACAGGGGGTGGGTTCACCCCCCCACTTT.

This clonotype was found many times. The chain is built from TRBV20-1 and TRBJ2-1; D unresolved. CDR1 DFQATT and CDR2 SNEGSKA come from the germline V gene (reference sequence). The CDR3 is 13 amino acids. CDR3 residues: CSANRNSYNEQFF. The CDR3 nucleotides read TGCAGCGCCAATCGGAACTCCTACAATGAGCAGTTCTTC.

The count of this clonotype is one. The CDR3 reads CASSPRQGLYSNQPQHF. CDR3 bases: TGTGCCAGTAGTCCACGACAGGGCCTATATAGCAATCAGCCCCAGCATTTT. This chain joins TRBV19 and TRBJ1-5; 7 nucleotides agree with TRBD1. J gave up 0 bases and V 5 bases, and 10 bases lay outside the gene matches. The CDR3 runs 17 residues. In germline, CDR1 is LNHDA, CDR2 SQIVND (reference sequence).

This clonotype has a count of ten or more. The chain couples TRBV11-1 to TRBJ2-1; D may correspond to TRBD1 or TRBD2 (5 bases each). The CDR3 extends over 16 amino acids. Trimming took off 4 bases at V and 1 base at J, with 14 bases between the two ends. CDR1 is SGHAT and CDR2 is FQDESV in the germline V gene (reference sequence). CDR3 DNA sequence: TGTGCCAGCAGCTCACCAACGGGACGATCCTACAATGAGCAGTTCTTC. Amino acid sequence: CASSSPTGRSYNEQFF.

This CDR3 is CASSPRGDAITYNEQFF. The CDR3 coding sequence is TGTGCCAGCTCACCACGGGGGGACGCCATAACCTACAATGAGCAGTTCTTC. The chain combines TRBV18 with TRBJ2-1; D may be TRBD2 (6 bases). V was shortened by 1 base and J by 2 bases, with 15 bases between the two germline ends. Per germline, CDR1 KGHSH and CDR2 LQKENI. There are 17 residues in the CDR3.

In this sample, this clonotype turned up many times. The gene calls are TRBV12-3 or TRBV12-4 and TRBJ2-7, with 7 bases matching TRBD2. CDR3 length equals 15 residues. V lost 2 bases to trimming and J lost 1 base; unmatched junction nucleotides: 5. The DNA for the CDR3 is TGTGCCAGCAGTTTACTTGCGGGAGCGTCCTACGAGCAGTACTTC. Encoded protein: CASSLLAGASYEQYF.

A few counts support this clonotype. This chain joins TRBV12-3 or TRBV12-4 and TRBJ1-5, with TRBD1 identical over 7 bases. The CDR3 extends over 16 amino acids. V shed 5 bases and J 3 bases; nucleotides not matched to a gene: 10. The CDR3 is CASSLTTGDYNQPQHF. The CDR3 bases are TGTGCCAGCAGTCTTACCACAGGGGATTACAATCAGCCCCAGCATTTT.

The chain is built from TRBV7-6 and TRBJ1-5; TRBD1 agrees at 7 bases. Germline CDR1 is SGHVS and CDR2 is FNYEAQ. This CDR3 spans 15 amino acids. V trimming: 5 bases; J trimming: 4 bases; junction bases outside the gene matches: 8. As DNA, the CDR3 is TGTGCCAGCAGCCTCCGGGACAGCGAAAATCAGCCCCAGCATTTT. This gives the protein CASSLRDSENQPQHF.

Turning to this clonotype: The germline gene is not matched at one end of the junction; a read error may be the cause. The V call is TRBV5-1, the J call TRBJ1-1; D ambiguous. Germline CDR1 SGHRS, CDR2 YFSETQ. The CDR3 length is 13 residues. CDR3 in amino acids: CASSFSGNTDAFF. In DNA form, the CDR3 reads TGCGCCAGCAGCTTCTCCGGGAACACTGATGCTTTCTTT.

The sample holds a few counts of this clonotype. The chain carries TRBV2 and TRBJ2-3, with a possible D match to TRBD2 (5 bases). Trimming took off 0 bases at V and 4 bases at J, with 11 bases between the two ends. CDR1 and CDR2 (germline): SNHLY, FYNNEI. CDR3 size: 15 residues. CDR3 bases: TGTGCCAGCAGTGAAGCCTCCCGCGGGTCAGATACGCAGTATTTT. Encoded protein: CASSEASRGSDTQYF.

CDR3 sequence reads: CASSSRGETQYF. The CDR3 nucleotides are TGTGCCAGCAGTTCTCGAGGAGAGACCCAGTACTTC. The gene calls are TRBV7-9 and TRBJ2-5, with D unclear. This CDR3 comprises 12 residues. V lost 6 bases and J 4 bases, leaving 9 bases between the germline ends. CDR1 SEHNR and CDR2 FQNEAQ come from the germline V gene (reference sequence).

This clonotype appeared many times. The chain uses TRBV7-2 and TRBJ1-5; D remains unclear. Germline V CDR1 and CDR2: SGHTA, FQGNSA. The CDR3 has 13 residues. V was pared by 4 bases and J by 2 bases, with 6 bases between. The CDR3 reads CASSSRGNQPQHF. The CDR3 DNA sequence: TGTGCCAGCAGCTCCCGCGGCAATCAGCCCCAGCATTTT.